These 14 T cell receptor beta chains came from one sample sequenced in a study of T cell repertoires in cytomegalovirus infection. The antigens of these receptors remain unknown. MiXCR, run by TCRdb on the reads, gives a single entry per CDR3 protein. The sample lists 700,000 to 850,000 distinct CDR3 sequences, 32% occurring once. The sequencing here drew on cultured CD8+ T cells from PBMCs, taken from culture after CMV antigen stimulation. These receptors originate from a human donor in good health (CMV status not recorded). Some clones in this sample may be carry-over from other donors' samples.

V gene TRBV7-2 combines with J gene TRBJ2-7; 14 bases are a match to TRBD2. The CDR3 spans 15 residues. Germline lookup yields CDR1 SGHTA and CDR2 FQGNSA. Written as DNA, the CDR3 is TGTGCCAACAGCGAGACTAGCGGGGGGGCGTCAGAGCAGTACGTC. Translated, it gives CANSETSGGASEQYV.

This clonotype was detected ten times or more. V usage is TRBV7-6 and J usage is TRBJ2-7, with 9 bases fitting TRBD1. The CDR3 has 15 residues. CDR1 and CDR2 (germline): SGHVS, FNYEAQ. The V and J ends lost 3 bases and 3 bases, in that order; junction bases with no gene match: 6. CDR3 DNA sequence: TGTGCCAGCAGCTTTACAGGGGGCAGTGACTACGAGCAGTACTTC. Its translation is CASSFTGGSDYEQYF.

This clonotype showed up just a few times. The chain links TRBV19 to TRBJ1-1; maybe TRBD1 (5 bases). V shed 3 bases and J shed 1 base, with 6 bases lying between them. Germline CDR1 and CDR2: LNHDA and SQIVND (reference sequence). This CDR3 contains 13 residues. Here the CDR3 DNA reads TGTGCCAGTAGTATGGGGCCGAACACTGAAGCTTTCTTT. Translating gives CASSMGPNTEAFF.

The chain couples TRBV27 to TRBJ2-1; D might be TRBD2 (7 bases). V lost 5 bases and J 7 bases, leaving 15 bases between the germline ends. In germline, CDR1 is MNHEY, CDR2 SMNVEV (reference sequence). CDR3 length: 14 residues. CDR3 in DNA: TGTGCCAGCAGTGGGGGGGGGGCCCAAAATGAGCAGTTCTTC. It specifies CASSGGGAQNEQFF.

The chain has TRBV5-4 and TRBJ1-1; D gene uncertain. There are 14 residues in the CDR3. Germline CDR1 and CDR2: SGHNT and YYREEE (reference sequence). The germline V and J ends were trimmed by 3 bases and 4 bases, with 13 bases remaining between them. In DNA, the CDR3 is TGTGCCAGCAGCTCGGAGGAGTTCGGCACTGAAGCTTTCTTT. Translation gives CASSSEEFGTEAFF.

This clonotype was seen repeatedly, ten times or more. This chain links TRBV12-3 or TRBV12-4 with TRBJ1-2; no clear D gene. The CDR3 spans 12 residues. Trimming removed 2 bases at V and 7 bases at J, with 8 bases between. This CDR3 is CASSLTRAGYTF. DNA of the CDR3: TGTGCCAGCAGTTTAACCCGGGCTGGCTACACCTTC.

The genes are TRBV7-9 and TRBJ2-7; no firm D call. Germline CDR1 is SEHNR and CDR2 is FQNEAQ (reference sequence). Deletions cut 5 bases from V and 4 bases from J, with 9 bases between. This CDR3 region has 12 residues. CDR3 DNA: TGTGCCAGCAGCGGCCTAGGGTACGAGCAGTACTTC. Its protein is CASSGLGYEQYF.

This rearrangement joins TRBV7-1 to TRBJ1-2; D possibly corresponds to TRBD1 (6 bases). TRBV7-1 is sorted into the ORF group, with uncertain function. CDR3 length: 18 residues. Trimming removed 5 bases at V and 8 bases at J, with 30 bases between. This CDR3 is CASSPLSEKGDRMTGYTF. The CDR3, as DNA: TGTGCCAGCAGCCCCCTTTCGGAAAAGGGGGACCGAATGACCGGCTACACCTTC.

This clonotype was seen a few times. This chain connects TRBV7-6 to TRBJ2-3; D unresolved. CDR1 and CDR2 from the germline V gene are SGHVS and FNYEAQ. V lost 4 bases and J 4 bases, leaving 12 bases between the germline ends. The CDR3 contains 14 residues. CDR3 DNA: TGTGCCAGCAGCTCTCTTTCGGTGTCAGATACGCAGTATTTT. Translation gives CASSSLSVSDTQYF.

The V gene is TRBV4-1, the J gene TRBJ2-1; perhaps TRBD1 as D (6 bases). Trimming pared 6 bases from V and 5 bases from J, leaving 14 bases between. There are 14 residues in the CDR3. Germline V gene lookup returns CDR1 MGHRA and CDR2 YSYEKL. The chain's CDR3 is CASSSYREHNEQFF. The CDR3 DNA is TGCGCCAGCAGTTCTTACAGGGAACACAATGAGCAGTTCTTC.

The chain couples TRBV13 to TRBJ2-4; D is undetermined. The CDR3 sequence is 16 residues long. The V gene lost 5 bases and the J gene lost 1 base, with 15 bases spanning the gap. Per germline, CDR1 PRHDT and CDR2 FYEKMQ (reference sequence). CDR3 sequence reads: CASSATTLGAKNIQYF. For the CDR3, the DNA is TGTGCCAGCAGCGCGACGACACTGGGGGCCAAAAACATTCAGTACTTC.

This clonotype has more than one count but fewer than ten. V usage is TRBV5-6 and J usage is TRBJ2-7, with 7 bases lining up with TRBD1. The ends lost 2 bases at V and 3 bases at J; junction bases unmatched: 5. This CDR3 is 14 amino acids long. Looked up from germline, CDR1 is SGHDT and CDR2 is YYEEEE. CDR3 loop: CASSFGTGVYEQYV. As DNA, the CDR3 is TGTGCCAGCAGCTTTGGCACAGGGGTCTACGAGCAGTACGTC.

The chain recombines TRBV6-5 with TRBJ2-1, with D possibly being TRBD1 or TRBD2 (5 bases each). The germline V gene encodes CDR1 MNHEY and CDR2 SVGAGI. CDR3 size: 14 residues. Trimming stripped 0 bases from V and 10 bases from J, with 13 bases between. DNA of the CDR3: TGTGCCAGCAGTTACTCGAATGGGGGATGGGAGCAGTTCTTC. It specifies CASSYSNGGWEQFF.

The V gene is TRBV6-1, the J gene TRBJ1-5; the D gene is possibly TRBD1 (5 bases). The germline CDR1 and CDR2 sequences are MNHNS and SASEGT. The ends were cut back, 7 bases at V and 0 bases at J, with 10 bases in the middle. This CDR3 contains 14 residues. The CDR3 region is CASKGTDSNQPQHF. DNA for the CDR3: TGTGCCAGCAAGGGGACGGATAGCAATCAGCCCCAGCATTTT.